These 8 T cell receptor beta chains originate from one sample sequenced in a study of shared clonotypes between healthy human individuals (dated by TCRdb to 2018 to 2021). The library was made by the immunoSEQ multiplex PCR assay. Entries here come from immuneACCESS through TCRdb and include only in-frame sequences with V and J called. Some clones fail to appear in such tables; in the studies checked, an unresolved V gene covers under half of the shortfall, and the cause of the remainder is unknown. The sample table records around 1,900,000 clones; over 85% of these occur just once. The ten largest clones add up to roughly 1.7% of the sample. CD8 naive samples were obtained by positive selection for CCR7 among CD45RO-negative cells, yielding a CD45RA+CCR7+ population from which TemRA cells were excluded. The source material was naive CD8+ T cells from PBMCs. The cell subset or site label, read with the paper, signifies: CD45RA+CCR7+. Receptors originate from a man between 18 and 35 years old in good health. Some clones in this sample may be carry-over from other donors' samples.

The chain is built from TRBV15 and TRBJ1-1; D uncertain. Per the germline V gene, CDR1 is LNHNV and CDR2 is YYDKDF (reference sequence). This CDR3 region has 14 residues. V was trimmed by 5 bases and J by 6 bases, leaving 16 bases between them. Written as DNA, the CDR3 is TGTGCCACCAGCCCGTCAGGCGACTCCCCTGAAGCTTTCTTT. This sequence encodes CATSPSGDSPEAFF.

This clone was recorded once. The genes are TRBV6-6 and TRBJ2-5; D is possibly TRBD2 (5 bases). The ends were cut back, 8 bases at V and 5 bases at J, with 9 bases in the middle. The CDR3 extends over 11 amino acids. Germline V gene sequence: CDR1 MNHNY, CDR2 SVGAGI (reference sequence). In nucleotides, the CDR3 is TGTGCCAGCCTGGGGAGCGAGACCCAGTACTTC. Protein: CASLGSETQYF.

The chain recombines TRBV7-9 with TRBJ2-2, with 7 nucleotides matching TRBD2. This CDR3 has 15 residues. After removal of 5 bases from V and 5 bases from J, the junction contained 8 bases not matched to a gene. Per germline, CDR1 SEHNR and CDR2 FQNEAQ (reference sequence). The CDR3 loop reads CASSPQTSFTGELFF. As DNA, the CDR3 is TGTGCCAGCAGCCCCCAGACTAGCTTTACCGGGGAGCTGTTTTTT. Full variable domain (rest looked up from reference TRBV7-9 and TRBJ2-2): DTGVSQNPRHKITKRGQNVTFRCDPISEHNRLYWYRQTLGQGPEFLTYFQNEAQLEKSRLLSDRFSAERPKGSFSTLEIQRTEQGDSAMYLCASSPQTSFTGELFFGEGSRLTVL.

The rearrangement links TRBV13 to TRBJ2-7, with D perhaps matching TRBD1 or TRBD2 (5 bases each). From germline, CDR1 is PRHDT and CDR2 FYEKMQ (reference sequence). V lost 3 bases and J lost 4, with 13 bases in between. The CDR3 extends over 14 amino acids. The CDR3 region is CASSFGGKRYEQYF. CDR3 coding DNA: TGTGCCAGCAGCTTTGGGGGAAAAAGATACGAGCAGTACTTC.

This rearrangement joins TRBV7-9 to TRBJ2-4, with 8 bases matching TRBD1. The CDR3 length is 16 residues. V shed 4 bases and J 0 bases; nucleotides not matched to a gene: 5. CDR1 and CDR2 from the germline V gene are SEHNR and FQNEAQ (reference sequence). This chain's CDR3 is CASSWGTGVAKNIQYF. DNA for the CDR3: TGTGCCAGCAGCTGGGGGACAGGAGTAGCCAAAAACATTCAGTACTTC.

This sequence joins TRBV5-4 and TRBJ1-3, with 8 positions matching TRBD1. Trimming cost V 4 bases and J 6 bases; bases outside gene matches: 9. This CDR3 region has 15 residues. Germline V gives CDR1 SGHNT, CDR2 YYREEE (reference sequence). In nucleotides, the CDR3 is TGTGCCAGCAGCACCGACAGGGGTGTCGTAAACACCATATATTTT. Translation: CASSTDRGVVNTIYF. Full variable domain (outside the CDR3, taken from reference TRBV5-4 and TRBJ1-3): ETGVTQSPTHLIKTRGQQVTLRCSSQSGHNTVSWYQQALGQGPQFIFQYYREEENGRGNFPPRFSGLQFPNYSSELNVNALELDDSALYLCASSTDRGVVNTIYFGEGSWLTVV.

J is TRBJ2-3 and V is TRBV9; TRBD1 is a possible D gene (5 bases). Germline V lookup: CDR1 SGDLS, CDR2 YYNGEE. Deletions cut 0 bases from V and 3 bases from J, with 17 bases between. The length of the CDR3 is 17 residues. CDR3 protein: CASSVGRGSSLTDTQYF. Here the CDR3 DNA reads TGTGCCAGCAGCGTAGGAAGGGGCAGTTCTCTTACAGATACGCAGTATTTT.

The chain joins TRBV19 to TRBJ2-3, with 9 bases lining up with TRBD2. The CDR3 sequence is 15 residues long. V was pared by 2 bases and J by 6 bases, with 6 bases of the junction left unmatched. Germline assignment: CDR1 LNHDA and CDR2 SQIVND (reference sequence). The CDR3 DNA reads as TGTGCCAGTAGTATATGGAGCGGGAGGAAGGATACGCAGTATTTT. Translation: CASSIWSGRKDTQYF.